This T cell receptor beta chain was identified during a study of T cell repertoires in cytomegalovirus infection (dated by TCRdb to the late 2010s). Background for the entire study: Recently identified HLA-C-restricted CMV epitopes, whose presentation resists viral immunomodulation, were targeted by peptide stimulations together with well-studied HLA-B-restricted epitopes. Because public TCR beta signatures pointed to carriage of CMV infection together with the matching HLA type, the HLA type of each donor mattered for the analysis.

From the cysteine up to the phenylalanine, the CDR3 has a length of 16 residues. Only CDR3 DNA remains: 48 bases, in frame from the first base. Compared with germline, V lacks 3 bases and J lacks 7 bases; bases without a gene match: 11. From a lookup of the germline V gene, CDR1 and CDR2 are MNHEY and SVGAGI. This clonotype was seen a handful of times. Its target antigen remains unknown. No qualities accompany the bases; no much larger clone lies one base away. General findings and caveats noted by the study authors: In the ex vivo response, HLA-C-restricted CMV-specific TCR beta clonotypes were dominant, and in two of eight donors the single most frequent clonotype came from this HLA-C-restricted group. In both this cohort and an independent approximately 400-donor cohort, the cumulative frequency of public TCR beta family members distinguished carriers of CMV infection plus the relevant HLA type.

Sequenced using an Illumina HiSeq 1500. TCRdb ran its own pipeline on the public reads, namely fastp trimming at Q25 and MiXCR clone calling, and kept in-frame beta chains. Here each entry gathers all rows of one CDR3 protein and keeps the most common genes and DNA. This sample holds 700,000 to 900,000 distinct CDR3 sequences; almost 30% were observed only once. The ten biggest clones cover over 10% of the sample. This specimen's treatment or condition label, per the study, means: in vitro stimulation with specific CMV peptide epitopes to enrich CMV-specific T cells. The clonotype comes from a human donor in good health (CMV status not recorded). Some clones in this sample may be carry-over from other donors' samples. The rearrangement combines TRBV6-5 with TRBJ2-5; 10 central nucleotides agree with TRBD2. The starting material was cultured CD8+ T cells from PBMCs, obtained from culture after CMV antigen stimulation. The CDR3 corresponds to CASSYGLAGAPGTQYF. The DNA sequence reads TGTGCCAGCAGTTATGGGCTAGCGGGGGCCCCAGGGACCCAGTACTTC.